The rows below give T cell receptor beta chains drawn from one sample of a study of control samples from healthy donors and cancer patients. Data came from immunoSEQ multiplex PCR; TCRdb stores just in-frame clones and leaves some out. The profile shows about 43,000 clones, roughly 94% of them singletons. Sequencing was performed on blood. These receptor sequences come from a man aged 60-69 years in good health. The CDR3 runs from the conserved cysteine through the conserved F or W. Fields, in order: V gene, J gene, clone size, D gene, CDR3 protein, CDR3 DNA. D genes are given only for firm matches. Expanded clones get a size class; other rows say once, few or many, or leave the size out.

V: TRBV9; J: TRBJ2-7; size: NA; D: NA; CDR3: CASSVGPVPTYEQYF; DNA: TGTGCCAGCAGCGTAGGGCCTGTACCCACCTACGAGCAGTACTTC
V: TRBV27; J: TRBJ1-2; size: once; D: NA; CDR3: CASSSNSNYGYTF; DNA: TGTGCCAGCAGTTCCAACTCGAACTATGGCTACACCTTC
V: TRBV3-1/TRBV3-2; J: TRBJ2-7; size: NA; D: TRBD2; CDR3: CASSQGRLAGNNEQYF; DNA: TGTGCCAGCAGCCAGGGCCGACTAGCGGGAAACAACGAGCAGTACTTC
V: TRBV4-1; J: TRBJ2-5; size: NA; D: TRBD2; CDR3: CASSQGWTSGQETQYF; DNA: TGCGCCAGCAGCCAAGGATGGACTAGCGGCCAAGAGACCCAGTACTTC
V: TRBV4-2; J: TRBJ2-7; size: NA; D: NA; CDR3: CASTQGDSYEQYF; DNA: TGTGCCAGCACCCAGGGAGATTCCTACGAGCAGTACTTC
V: TRBV19; J: TRBJ1-1; size: NA; D: TRBD1; CDR3: CASSRDSYYTEAFF; DNA: TGTGCCAGTAGCCGGGACAGTTACTACACTGAAGCTTTCTTT
V: TRBV30; J: TRBJ1-1; size: NA; D: TRBD1; CDR3: CASRDRPNTEAFF; DNA: TGTGCCTCCCGGGACAGGCCCAACACTGAAGCTTTCTTT
V: TRBV27; J: TRBJ2-1; size: few; D: NA; CDR3: CASSGGAGVRNEQFF; DNA: TGTGCCAGCAGTGGGGGGGCAGGGGTAAGGAATGAGCAGTTCTTC
V: TRBV10-3; J: TRBJ2-7; size: NA; D: NA; CDR3: CAISESREREQYF; DNA: TGTGCCATCAGTGAGTCTAGGGAAAGAGAGCAGTACTTC
V: TRBV3-1/TRBV3-2; J: TRBJ1-4; size: NA; D: TRBD1; CDR3: CASSRTGNEKLFF; DNA: TGTGCCAGCAGCCGGACAGGGAATGAAAAACTGTTTTTT
V: TRBV2; J: TRBJ2-7; size: once; D: TRBD1; CDR3: CASSLDRGSSYEQYF; DNA: TGTGCCAGCAGCTTAGACAGGGGGAGCTCCTACGAGCAGTACTTC
V: TRBV30; J: TRBJ2-7; size: NA; D: NA; CDR3: CAWSRGQIAFYEQYF; DNA: TGTGCCTGGAGCCGGGGGCAGATTGCGTTCTACGAGCAGTACTTC
V: TRBV7-9; J: TRBJ2-3; size: NA; D: NA; CDR3: CASSLPRGPDTQYF; DNA: TGTGCCAGCAGCTTACCGAGAGGCCCAGATACGCAGTATTTT
V: TRBV3-1/TRBV3-2; J: TRBJ2-1; size: NA; D: NA; CDR3: CASSQIATAYNEQFF; DNA: TGTGCCAGCAGCCAAATAGCGACTGCCTACAATGAGCAGTTCTTC
V: TRBV15; J: TRBJ2-7; size: NA; D: NA; CDR3: CATSRERVPYEQYF; DNA: TGTGCCACCAGCAGAGAACGGGTACCCTACGAGCAGTACTTC
V: TRBV19; J: TRBJ2-1; size: NA; D: NA; CDR3: CATSRGGGNYEQFF; DNA: TGTGCCACTTCAAGGGGGGGCGGGAACTATGAGCAGTTCTTC
V: TRBV7-2; J: TRBJ1-5; size: NA; D: NA; CDR3: CASSPDRSRPQHF; DNA: TGTGCCAGCAGCCCCGACAGGAGTCGGCCCCAGCATTTT
V: TRBV10-2; J: TRBJ1-4; size: NA; D: NA; CDR3: CASSQTVFREKLFF; DNA: TGCGCCAGCAGTCAGACGGTCTTTCGTGAAAAACTGTTTTTT
V: TRBV29-1; J: TRBJ1-4; size: NA; D: NA; CDR3: CSTPGYWDATNEKLFF; DNA: TGCAGCACCCCGGGGTACTGGGATGCAACTAATGAAAAACTGTTTTTT
V: TRBV9; J: TRBJ1-4; size: NA; D: TRBD1; CDR3: CASSAATGLGEKLFF; DNA: TGTGCCAGCAGCGCTGCGACAGGGTTGGGGGAAAAACTGTTTTTT
V: TRBV13; J: TRBJ1-5; size: NA; D: NA; CDR3: CASSFQDNQPQHF; DNA: TGTGCCAGCAGCTTCCAAGACAATCAGCCCCAGCATTTT
V: TRBV12-5; J: TRBJ2-1; size: NA; D: TRBD1; CDR3: CASGLSSGTGANEQFF; DNA: TGTGCTAGTGGTTTGTCCTCCGGGACAGGGGCCAATGAGCAGTTCTTC
V: TRBV5-4; J: TRBJ1-2; size: NA; D: TRBD1; CDR3: CASSLDRGLDGYTF; DNA: TGTGCCAGCAGCTTGGACAGGGGATTGGATGGCTACACCTTC
V: TRBV19; J: TRBJ1-5; size: NA; D: NA; CDR3: CASRTVNSNQPQHF; DNA: TGTGCCAGTAGGACAGTTAATAGCAATCAGCCCCAGCATTTT
V: TRBV27; J: TRBJ1-6; size: NA; D: NA; CDR3: CASSLARGIWSPLHF; DNA: TGTGCCAGCAGTTTAGCCCGCGGTATTTGGTCACCCCTCCACTTT
V: TRBV30; J: TRBJ2-2; size: NA; D: NA; CDR3: CAGWGTGELFF; DNA: TGTGCCGGTTGGGGGACCGGGGAGCTGTTTTTT
V: TRBV5-5; J: TRBJ2-7; size: NA; D: NA; CDR3: CASSLVGGWTGFEQYF; DNA: TGTGCCAGCAGCTTGGTGGGGGGGTGGACAGGGTTCGAGCAGTACTTC
V: TRBV12-3/TRBV12-4; J: TRBJ1-6; size: NA; D: NA; CDR3: CASSLAGNSPLHF; DNA: TGTGCCAGCAGTTTGGCCGGGAATTCACCCCTCCACTTT
V: TRBV9; J: TRBJ1-1; size: NA; D: NA; CDR3: CASSPTRRTANTEAFF; DNA: TGTGCCAGCAGCCCCACCCGGCGGACCGCGAACACTGAAGCTTTCTTT
V: TRBV6-4; J: TRBJ2-7; size: once; D: NA; CDR3: CASPPPYEQYF; DNA: TGTGCCAGCCCTCCCCCCTACGAGCAGTACTTC
V: TRBV28; J: TRBJ1-4; size: NA; D: NA; CDR3: CASSLRADEKLFF; DNA: TGTGCCAGCAGTTTAAGGGCAGATGAAAAACTGTTTTTT
V: TRBV10-1; J: TRBJ2-5; size: NA; D: NA; CDR3: CASSESKLGIETQYF; DNA: TGCGCCAGCAGTGAGTCGAAGTTGGGGATTGAGACCCAGTACTTC
V: TRBV11-2; J: TRBJ2-1; size: NA; D: NA; CDR3: CASSLVAWPTGYNEQFF; DNA: TGTGCCAGCAGCTTAGTAGCTTGGCCCACCGGATACAATGAGCAGTTCTTC